This T cell receptor (beta chain) was recovered during a study of OX40 agonist ivuxolimab in advanced cancers. Study at large: At roughly 80% male, the cohort had a mean age of 60 years, ranging from roughly 20 to 79. Study-level findings and limits: CD4+ T cells averaged fewer expanded clones than CD8+ T cells. Also present in some nonresponders was a low level of normalized T-cell clonal expansion.

Germline-derived CDR1 and CDR2 are MRHNA and SNTAGT. V lost 3 bases, J lost 10 bases, and 13 bases lay in between. The length of the CDR3 is 13 residues. Worth noting for this clone: The antigen is unknown.

Profiled with immunoSEQ multiplex PCR; TCRdb holds only in-frame clones, not every one. Seen here are fewer than 50,000 clones, approximately 88% observed once, and the top ten hold 15% to 20%. The chain uses TRBV6-4 and TRBJ2-1; D ambiguous. This sample comprised CD4+ or CD8+ T cells sorted from blood, obtained in a trial of the OX40 agonist ivuxolimab. This sequence was found in an adult with an advanced solid tumor such as melanoma, head and neck, liver or kidney cancer. CDR3 sequence reads: CASSDPDSEEQFF. Written as DNA, the CDR3 is TGTGCCAGCAGTGATCCAGACTCGGAGGAGCAGTTCTTC.